This T cell receptor beta chain emerged from a study of T cell clonotyping in hematopoietic cell transplantation listed by TCRdb under 2021. A note on the overall study: A total of 120 to 150 blood samples were gathered in the study from under 40 consecutive transplant recipients along with their related donors. Recruitment of patients was conducted between late 2015 and January 2017, and follow-up was continued until late 2020 or death. The research as a whole found: Overlap with donor repertoires was found for only a small fraction of recipient repertoires, with over 95% found to appear de novo at the given depth. The sample size was limited, and CD4 and CD8 repertoire contributions could not be separated because cells were not sorted. Broader TCR repertoire diversity after transplant was predicted by Inverse Simpson Index values from donors and from recipients before transplant. After transplant, TCR diversity in recipients dropped, and pathologically expanded clonotypes increased progressively from day 30 to day 180.

The label giving this sample's time point can be read as: 100 days after allo-HCT. Recipient blood was collected about 28 days before transplant and at days 30, 100 and 180 after transplant. Nuclei Lysis Solution was used to extract genomic DNA from fresh or cryopreserved unfractionated peripheral blood mononuclear cells. From the germline V gene, CDR1 is LGHNA and CDR2 is YSLEER. Unmatched junction bases come to 8, with V trimmed by 2 bases and J by 2 bases. The CDR3 measures 18 amino acids from cysteine to phenylalanine. Solely the CDR3 DNA is kept, with 54 bases framed from the first base. The immunoSEQ assay, a bias-controlled multiplex PCR with V- and J-specific primers, was used to amplify TCR beta CDR3 regions from genomic DNA. A proprietary barcode and Illumina adapter sequences were added to the CDR3 amplicons in a second PCR step. An Illumina MiSeq instrument was used to sequence the CDR3 libraries. The study's processing was this. Export and quality control were handled in immunoSEQ Analyzer 3.0, while downstream analyses relied on R Bioconductor and Immunarch. Only productive rearrangements within the normalized downsampled data set were used in the calculation of repertoire metrics. Clonotypes larger than 5 templates in the normalized cohort were defined as pathologically expanded. Repertoire diversity was measured with the Inverse Simpson Index. To capture all clonotypes, CMV-specificity analyses were performed on the non-normalized data set. TCRdb obtained this table from immuneACCESS and retained in-frame rearrangements with V and J assigned. These tables miss some clones; where compared with another copy, unresolved V genes account for less than half of the shortfall, and the remainder is unexplained. Clonal size and the V and J genes are those of that table, whereas D and trimming came from the DNA. This sample is represented by 9,200 or so clones; about 97% of them were singletons. The top ten clonotypes cover around 2.4% of the sample.

As concerns this clone: What antigen it recognizes has not been identified. Base qualities are not recorded, but no much larger clone differs from it by a single base.

This TCR was sampled from a male patient aged 60-69 years who had an allogeneic stem cell transplant from a related donor, so the T cells may come from the graft donor. Some clones in this sample may be carry-over from other donors' samples. The chain was built from TRBV4-3 and TRBJ2-3; 12 bases in the middle match TRBD2. The specimen was peripheral blood mononuclear cells, collected 100 days after allogeneic stem cell transplant. The nucleotides read TGCGCCAGCAGCCAAAGGTCTCCTAGCGGGGGGGTCACAGATACGCAGTATTTT. The encoded protein is CASSQRSPSGGVTDTQYF.